A single sample gave rise to the 30 T cell receptor beta chains below, sequenced in a study of blood T cell repertoires in COVID-19. Here immunoSEQ multiplex PCR was the method, and the copy in TCRdb shows in-frame clones only, minus some. The table shows around 190,000 clones, with 80% to 90% occurring only once. Sequencing was done on a sample of PBMCs or T cells enriched from blood (not recorded which). These receptors all stem from a man aged 35 to 55 who had recovered from COVID-19.

J is TRBJ1-1 and V is TRBV5-1; a possible D gene is TRBD1 (5 bases). V gave up 5 bases and J gave up 7 bases, with 18 bases separating them. This CDR3 contains 14 residues. CDR1 and CDR2 (germline): SGHRS, YFSETQ. In nucleotides, the CDR3 is TGCGCCAGCAGTTTTGGCCCGGGGGTGGTTGAAGCTTTCTTT. Translating it yields CASSFGPGVVEAFF.

This clone has a single count. The J gene is TRBJ2-4, the V gene TRBV7-2; 7 bases align to TRBD2. CDR1 and CDR2 (germline): SGHTA, FQGNSA. The CDR3 is made up of 14 amino acids. Trimming at V came to 2 bases and at J to 7 bases, leaving 5 bases not matched to a gene. The CDR3 sequence: CASSLSTSRNIQYF. Here the CDR3 DNA reads TGTGCCAGCAGCTTATCGACTAGCAGGAACATTCAGTACTTC.

This clone was observed a few times. The chain uses TRBV2 and TRBJ2-5, with 10 bases lining up with TRBD2. The junction had 6 bases not matched to a gene; V was cut back by 7 bases and J by 1 base. Germline CDR1 is SNHLY and CDR2 is FYNNEI. CDR3 length equals 15 residues. The CDR3 DNA sequence: TGTGCCAGCATCAAGACTAGCGGGCGCCAAGAGACCCAGTACTTC. Amino acids: CASIKTSGRQETQYF.

This chain uses TRBV6-1 with TRBJ1-6, with 7 positions matching TRBD1. Germline trimming cut 2 bases from V and 9 bases from J; bases unmatched to any gene: 10. The CDR3 covers 16 residues. In germline, CDR1 is MNHNS, CDR2 SASEGT. The CDR3 here is CASSESRSSGGSPLHF. In DNA, the CDR3 is TGTGCCAGCAGTGAATCTCGGTCGTCAGGGGGTTCACCCCTCCACTTT.

This clone was counted a single time. In DNA, the CDR3 is TGCAGCGTTCACCCAAACAGGGGAGGCGGCTACACCTTC. Translating it yields CSVHPNRGGGYTF. V is TRBV29-1 and J is TRBJ1-2; 7 bases are a match to TRBD1. V shed 5 bases and J 8 bases; nucleotides not matched to a gene: 11. CDR3 length equals 13 residues. Germline-derived CDR1 and CDR2 are SQVTM and ANQGSEA.

Ten or more counts support this clone. The rearrangement links TRBV11-2 to TRBJ1-1; D gene unclear. The germline CDR1 and CDR2 sequences are SGHAT and FQNNGV. V dropped 3 bases and J dropped 6 bases, with 8 bases sitting between them. CDR3 length equals 12 residues. The DNA of the CDR3 is TGTGCCAGCAGCTTCGGGGTCTCTGAAGCTTTCTTT. Encoded protein: CASSFGVSEAFF.

This clone was picked up one time. The chain links TRBV7-2 to TRBJ1-1; 12 bases map to TRBD1. The V gene's germline CDR1 is SGHTA and CDR2 FQGNSA. This CDR3 region has 17 residues. Losses at the gene ends were 3 bases for V and 0 bases for J; bases not matched to a gene: 5. CDR3 sequence (DNA): TGTGCCAGCAGCTTGGGACAGGGGGCATTTGTGAACACTGAAGCTTTCTTT. It specifies CASSLGQGAFVNTEAFF.

The chain has TRBV7-9 and TRBJ1-4; 7 bases match TRBD1. With 5 bases clipped from V and 6 bases from J, the junction kept 12 bases outside the gene matches. Germline lookup yields CDR1 SEHNR and CDR2 FQNEAQ (reference sequence). The CDR3 extends over 16 amino acids. The CDR3 is CASSRTTGSGDEKLFF. The CDR3 bases are TGTGCCAGCAGCCGAACGACAGGGAGTGGAGATGAAAAACTGTTTTTT.

The chain has TRBV2 and TRBJ2-3; the match to TRBD2 covers 7 bases. Germline V lookup: CDR1 SNHLY, CDR2 FYNNEI. The junction had 12 bases not matched to a gene; V was cut back by 7 bases and J by 8 bases. There are 14 residues in the CDR3. Here the CDR3 DNA reads TGTGCCAGCAAAACTCAGGGAGGGGATCGTACGCAGTATTTT. Protein product: CASKTQGGDRTQYF.

The chain has TRBV18 and TRBJ2-1, with 9 bases identical to TRBD1. After removal of 5 bases from V and 8 bases from J, the junction contained 10 bases not matched to a gene. CDR3 length equals 15 residues. Germline V lookup: CDR1 KGHSH, CDR2 LQKENI. CDR3 nucleotide sequence: TGTGCCAGCTCAGAACGGTGGGGACAGGGCGATGAGCAGTTCTTC. Protein: CASSERWGQGDEQFF.

This chain uses TRBV5-1 with TRBJ1-1; D gene unclear. This CDR3 has 14 residues. Trimming removed 0 bases from V and 2 bases from J, with 8 bases in between. Germline assignment: CDR1 SGHRS and CDR2 YFSETQ. The CDR3 region is CASSLAMSNTEAFF. CDR3 sequence (DNA): TGCGCCAGCAGCTTGGCTATGTCAAACACTGAAGCTTTCTTT. Combining the CDR3 with reference TRBV5-1 and TRBJ1-1 gives the whole variable domain KAGVTQTPRYLIKTRGQQVTLSCSPISGHRSVSWYQQTPGQGLQFLFEYFSETQRNKGNFPGRFSGRQFSNSRSEMNVSTLELGDSALYLCASSLAMSNTEAFFGQGTRLTVV.

The chain has TRBV6-5 and TRBJ2-7, with a weak D call TRBD1 (6 bases). V lost 4 bases and J lost 2, with 9 bases in between. Germline CDR1 is MNHEY and CDR2 is SVGAGI. The CDR3 extends over 13 amino acids. This chain's CDR3 is CASSWDTAYEQYF. CDR3 bases: TGTGCCAGCAGTTGGGACACCGCCTACGAGCAGTACTTC.

The chain links TRBV6-6 to TRBJ1-1; D uncertain. Trimming removed 4 bases from V and 2 bases from J, with 14 bases in between. Germline V gives CDR1 MNHNY, CDR2 SVGAGI (reference sequence). The CDR3 is 15 residues long. The CDR3 protein is CASSSLGRVNTEAFF. DNA for the CDR3: TGTGCCAGCAGTTCCCTCGGGAGGGTTAACACTGAAGCTTTCTTT.

The CDR3 nucleotides read TGTGCCAGCAGCCAAGACGTTTCGGGAAACATTCAGTACTTC. Residues: CASSQDVSGNIQYF. The rearrangement uses TRBV3-1 (or the pseudogene TRBV3-2) and TRBJ2-4; the D is unclear. The V gene lost 0 bases and the J gene lost 6 bases, with 9 bases spanning the gap. The CDR3 is 14 residues long. The germline CDR1 and CDR2 sequences are LGHDT and YNNKEL (reference sequence).

The chain recombines TRBV29-1 with TRBJ1-1; D uncertain. Germline V gene sequence: CDR1 SQVTM, CDR2 ANQGSEA. The CDR3 consists of 12 residues. Trimming took off 3 bases at V and 2 bases at J, with 7 bases between the two ends. The CDR3 DNA follows: TGCAGCGTTGAGGCGGATAACACTGAAGCTTTCTTT. As protein: CSVEADNTEAFF. The full variable domain, its missing parts supplied by reference TRBV29-1 and TRBJ1-1, is SAVISQKPSRDICQRGTSLTIQCQVDSQVTMMFWYRQQPGQSLTLIATANQGSEATYESGFVIDKFPISRPNLTFSTLTVSNMSPEDSSIYLCSVEADNTEAFFGQGTRLTVV.

This chain joins TRBV19 and TRBJ2-2; maybe TRBD2 (5 bases). Deletions cut 3 bases from V and 6 bases from J, with 8 bases between. This CDR3 contains 13 residues. Germline values: CDR1 LNHDA, CDR2 SQIVND (reference sequence). The CDR3 DNA follows: TGTGCCAGTAGTATTGGCGGGCCCGGGGAGCTGTTTTTT. Protein product: CASSIGGPGELFF.

The CDR3 loop is CASSLGGISGNTIYF. CDR3 nucleotides: TGTGCCAGCAGCTTGGGAGGGATCTCTGGAAACACCATATATTTT. The V and J genes are TRBV5-6 and TRBJ1-3; D is unresolved. The CDR3 spans 15 residues. Trimming took off 0 bases at V and 0 bases at J, with 7 bases between the two ends. The V gene's germline CDR1 is SGHDT and CDR2 YYEEEE.

The rearrangement uses TRBV12-3 or TRBV12-4 and TRBJ2-3; D ambiguous. Trimming pared 4 bases from V and 6 bases from J, leaving 5 bases between. CDR3 size: 11 residues. CDR3 in DNA: TGTGCCAGCAGTTCCTCGGATACGCAGTATTTT. Protein product: CASSSSDTQYF.

The chain uses TRBV3-1 (or the pseudogene TRBV3-2) and TRBJ2-3; 8 bases align to TRBD2. V lost 5 bases to trimming and J lost 3 bases; unmatched junction nucleotides: 7. Germline CDR1 is LGHDT and CDR2 is YNNKEL (reference sequence). CDR3 length: 15 amino acids. The CDR3 DNA reads as TGTGCCAGCAGCTCCCGGGGGGGGAGGACAGATACGCAGTATTTT. Its translation is CASSSRGGRTDTQYF.

This clone was observed a single time. DNA of the CDR3: TGTGCCAGCAGTGAACCCGCGACAGTGTCAATCGCAGCTTTCTTT. Translating it yields CASSEPATVSIAAFF. This chain uses TRBV2 with TRBJ1-1; a weak D match, TRBD1 (5 bases). CDR1 and CDR2 (germline): SNHLY, FYNNEI. V lost 2 bases and J 10 bases, leaving 20 bases between the germline ends. The CDR3 contains 15 residues.

This rearrangement joins TRBV19 to TRBJ1-2; maybe TRBD1 (5 bases). V was trimmed by 8 bases and J by 0 bases, leaving 10 bases between them. The CDR3 covers 13 residues. CDR1 is LNHDA, CDR2 SQIVND, per germline (reference sequence). CDR3 in DNA: TGTGCCAGTGGGGCGGAAGCTAACTATGGCTACACCTTC. This encodes CASGAEANYGYTF.

J is TRBJ2-3 and V is TRBV5-4; D ambiguous. The CDR3 has 13 amino acids. The V gene lost 1 base and the J gene lost 5 bases, with 8 bases spanning the gap. Germline V CDR1 and CDR2: SGHNT, YYREEE (reference sequence). This CDR3 reads CASSLTAEDTQYF. The CDR3, as DNA: TGTGCCAGCAGCTTGACAGCCGAAGATACGCAGTATTTT. Complete variable domain (other parts from reference TRBV5-4 and TRBJ2-3): ETGVTQSPTHLIKTRGQQVTLRCSSQSGHNTVSWYQQALGQGPQFIFQYYREEENGRGNFPPRFSGLQFPNYSSELNVNALELDDSALYLCASSLTAEDTQYFGPGTRLTVL.

The V call is TRBV30, the J call TRBJ1-5; 8 bases align to TRBD1. Trimming at V came to 2 bases and at J to 1 base, leaving 7 bases not matched to a gene. CDR3 length equals 16 residues. Germline CDR1 and CDR2: GTSNPN and SVGIG (reference sequence). The CDR3 loop reads CAWSPGGPLSNQPQHF. CDR3 coding DNA: TGTGCCTGGAGTCCAGGGGGCCCCTTGAGCAATCAGCCCCAGCATTTT.

This clone has a handful of counts. This chain connects TRBV19 to TRBJ2-7; 11 nucleotides agree with TRBD2. The length of the CDR3 is 15 residues. With 3 bases clipped from V and 7 bases from J, the junction kept 8 bases outside the gene matches. Looked up from germline, CDR1 is LNHDA and CDR2 is SQIVND (reference sequence). The CDR3 DNA follows: TGTGCCAGTAGTATCCAACTAGCGGGAGTGGGTGAGCAGTACTTC. This gives the protein CASSIQLAGVGEQYF.

This clone was recorded a few times. The chain uses TRBV5-1 and TRBJ1-1; TRBD1 matches at 12 bases. Per germline, CDR1 SGHRS and CDR2 YFSETQ. V shed 0 bases, J shed 10 bases, and the junction held 1 base outside the gene matches. The CDR3 is made up of 13 amino acids. In nucleotides, the CDR3 is TGCGCCAGCAGCTTGGGGGACAGGGGGCGAGCTTTCTTT. It is translated as CASSLGDRGRAFF.

The chain uses TRBV6-5 and TRBJ2-7; D possibly corresponds to TRBD1 (5 bases). The germline CDR1 and CDR2 sequences are MNHEY and SVGAGI. The CDR3 covers 15 residues. Deletions cut 2 bases from V and 5 bases from J, with 16 bases between. The DNA for the CDR3 is TGTGCCAGCAGTTACGAAGTTCCAGGGAACCACGAGCAGTACTTC. The encoded protein is CASSYEVPGNHEQYF.

This sequence joins TRBV5-1 and TRBJ2-2; maybe TRBD2 (5 bases). Germline V CDR1 and CDR2: SGHRS, YFSETQ. Deletions cut 0 bases from V and 6 bases from J, with 6 bases between. The CDR3 has 13 residues. The CDR3 DNA is TGCGCCAGCAGCTTGGGAGGGTCCGGGGAGCTGTTTTTT. This codes for CASSLGGSGELFF.

This chain uses TRBV19 with TRBJ1-5; 8 positions agree with TRBD1. The V segment lost 5 bases and the J segment 7 bases; nucleotides outside the gene matches: 10. CDR3 length: 15 residues. CDR1 is LNHDA, CDR2 SQIVND, per germline (reference sequence). The CDR3 nucleotides read TGTGCCAGTAGTTCCTCCGCAGGGGGCAGGCAGCCCCAGCATTTT. This sequence encodes CASSSSAGGRQPQHF.

J is TRBJ2-1 and V is TRBV7-9, with D perhaps TRBD1 (6 bases). Germline CDR1 reads SEHNR; CDR2 reads FQNEAQ (reference sequence). The CDR3 is 14 residues long. Trimming pared 0 bases from V and 4 bases from J, leaving 7 bases between. The CDR3 nucleotides read TGTGCCAGCAGCTTAGCGGGGGCTTACAATGAGCAGTTCTTC. Translated, it gives CASSLAGAYNEQFF.

The chain couples TRBV7-9 to TRBJ2-2; TRBD2 is a possible D gene (6 bases). The ends were cut back, 2 bases at V and 10 bases at J, with 14 bases in the middle. CDR3 size: 14 residues. CDR1 and CDR2 (germline): SEHNR, FQNEAQ (reference sequence). The chain's CDR3 is CASSLTGPGAELFF. The DNA for the CDR3 is TGTGCCAGCAGCTTAACGGGTCCGGGAGCGGAGCTGTTTTTT.